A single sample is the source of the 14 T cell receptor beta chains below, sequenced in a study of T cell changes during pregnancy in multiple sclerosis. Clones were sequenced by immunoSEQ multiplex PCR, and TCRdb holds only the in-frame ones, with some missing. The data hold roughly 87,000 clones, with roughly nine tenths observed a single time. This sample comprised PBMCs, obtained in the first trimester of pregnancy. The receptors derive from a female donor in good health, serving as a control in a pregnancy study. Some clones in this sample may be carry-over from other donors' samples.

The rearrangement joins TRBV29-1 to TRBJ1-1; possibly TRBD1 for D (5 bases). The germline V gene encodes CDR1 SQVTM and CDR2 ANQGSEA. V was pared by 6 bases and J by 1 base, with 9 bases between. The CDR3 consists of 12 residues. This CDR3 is CSVIRANTEAFF. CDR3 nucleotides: TGCAGCGTGATCAGGGCGAACACTGAAGCTTTCTTT.

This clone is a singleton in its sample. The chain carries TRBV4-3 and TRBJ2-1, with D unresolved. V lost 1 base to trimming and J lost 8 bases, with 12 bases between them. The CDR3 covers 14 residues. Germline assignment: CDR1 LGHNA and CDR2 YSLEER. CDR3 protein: CASSQGLAFDEQFF. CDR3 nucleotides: TGCGCCAGCAGCCAAGGGCTGGCCTTCGATGAGCAGTTCTTC.

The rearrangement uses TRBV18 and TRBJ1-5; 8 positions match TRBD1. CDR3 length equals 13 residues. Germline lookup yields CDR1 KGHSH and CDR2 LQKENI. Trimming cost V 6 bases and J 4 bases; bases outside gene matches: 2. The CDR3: CASSRDRNQPQHF. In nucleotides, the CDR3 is TGTGCCAGCTCCCGGGACAGGAATCAGCCCCAGCATTTT.

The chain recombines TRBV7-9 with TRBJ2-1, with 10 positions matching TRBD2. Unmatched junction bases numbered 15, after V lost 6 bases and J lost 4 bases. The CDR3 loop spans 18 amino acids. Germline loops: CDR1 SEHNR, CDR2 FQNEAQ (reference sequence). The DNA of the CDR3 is TGTGCCAGCAGGCCCCCCCCAGCGGGGGGGCCTAGTTACAATGAGCAGTTCTTC. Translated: CASRPPPAGGPSYNEQFF.

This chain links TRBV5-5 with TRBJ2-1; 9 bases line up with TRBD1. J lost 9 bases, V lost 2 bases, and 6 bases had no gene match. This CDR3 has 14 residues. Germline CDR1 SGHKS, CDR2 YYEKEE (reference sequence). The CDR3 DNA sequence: TGTGCCAGCAGCTTTCCTGGGACAGGGCGTGAGCAGTTCTTC. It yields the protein CASSFPGTGREQFF.

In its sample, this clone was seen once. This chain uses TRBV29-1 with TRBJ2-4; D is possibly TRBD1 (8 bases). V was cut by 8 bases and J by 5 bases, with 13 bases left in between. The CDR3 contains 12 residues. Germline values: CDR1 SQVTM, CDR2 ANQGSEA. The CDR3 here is CSITGGENIQYF. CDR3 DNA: TGCAGCATCACAGGGGGGGAAAACATTCAGTACTTC.

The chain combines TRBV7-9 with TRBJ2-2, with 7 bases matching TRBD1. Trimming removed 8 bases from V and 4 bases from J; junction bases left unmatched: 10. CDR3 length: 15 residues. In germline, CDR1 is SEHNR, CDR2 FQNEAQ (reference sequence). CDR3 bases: TGTGCCAGCGGACAGACAGGGCTGTTCACCGGGGAGCTGTTTTTT. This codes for CASGQTGLFTGELFF.

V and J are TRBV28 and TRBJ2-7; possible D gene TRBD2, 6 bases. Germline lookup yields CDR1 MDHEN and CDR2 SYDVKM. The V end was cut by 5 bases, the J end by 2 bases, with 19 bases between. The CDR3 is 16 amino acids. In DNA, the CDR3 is TGTGCCAGCAGTCCCCACCCCGGGACTCACACCTACGAGCAGTACTTC. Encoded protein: CASSPHPGTHTYEQYF.

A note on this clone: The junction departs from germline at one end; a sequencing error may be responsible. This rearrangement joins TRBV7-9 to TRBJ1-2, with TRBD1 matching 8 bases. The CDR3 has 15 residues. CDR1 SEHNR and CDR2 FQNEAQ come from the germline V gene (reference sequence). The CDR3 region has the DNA TGTGCCAGCAGCTGGGGCCCGGGACAGGCCTTGAATATTGTCTTC. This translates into CASSWGPGQALNIVF.

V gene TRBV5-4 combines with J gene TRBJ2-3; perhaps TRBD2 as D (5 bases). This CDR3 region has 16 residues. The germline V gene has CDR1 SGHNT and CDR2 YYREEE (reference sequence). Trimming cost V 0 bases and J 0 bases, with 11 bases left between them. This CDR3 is CASSLGLRSSTDTQYF. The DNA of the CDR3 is TGTGCCAGCAGCTTGGGACTAAGATCTAGCACAGATACGCAGTATTTT.

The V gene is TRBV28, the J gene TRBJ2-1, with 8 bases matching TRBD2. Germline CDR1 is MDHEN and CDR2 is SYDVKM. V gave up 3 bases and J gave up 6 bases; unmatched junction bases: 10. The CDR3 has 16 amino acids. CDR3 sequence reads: CASSFGGTRGRNEQFF. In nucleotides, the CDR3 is TGTGCCAGCAGTTTTGGTGGGACTAGAGGTCGCAATGAGCAGTTCTTC.

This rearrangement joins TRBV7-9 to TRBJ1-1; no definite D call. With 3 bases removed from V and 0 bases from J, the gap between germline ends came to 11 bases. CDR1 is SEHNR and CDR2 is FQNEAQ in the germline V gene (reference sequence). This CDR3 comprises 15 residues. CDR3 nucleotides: TGTGCCAGCAGCTTCATGGGCCTGTTGAACACTGAAGCTTTCTTT. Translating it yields CASSFMGLLNTEAFF.

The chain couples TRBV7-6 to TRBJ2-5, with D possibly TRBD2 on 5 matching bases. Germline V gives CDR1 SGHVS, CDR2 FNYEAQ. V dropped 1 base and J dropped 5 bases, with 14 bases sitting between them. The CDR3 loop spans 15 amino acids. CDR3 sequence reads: CASSLVGPPGETQYF. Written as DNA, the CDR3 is TGTGCCAGCAGCTTAGTGGGCCCCCCGGGGGAGACCCAGTACTTC.

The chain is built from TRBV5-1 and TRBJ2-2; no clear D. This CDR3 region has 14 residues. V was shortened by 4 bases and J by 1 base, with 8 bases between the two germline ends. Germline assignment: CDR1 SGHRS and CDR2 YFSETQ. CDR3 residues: CASSPVVNTGELFF. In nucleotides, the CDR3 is TGCGCCAGCAGCCCGGTAGTGAACACCGGGGAGCTGTTTTTT.